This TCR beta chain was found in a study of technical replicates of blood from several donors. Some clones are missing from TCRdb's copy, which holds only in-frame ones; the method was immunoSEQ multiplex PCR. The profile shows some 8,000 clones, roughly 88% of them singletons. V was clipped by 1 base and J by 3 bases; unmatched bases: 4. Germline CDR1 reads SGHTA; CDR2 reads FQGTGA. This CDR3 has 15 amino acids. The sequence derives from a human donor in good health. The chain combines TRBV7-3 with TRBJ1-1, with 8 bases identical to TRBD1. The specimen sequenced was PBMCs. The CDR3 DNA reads TGTGCCAGCAGCTTAAACGGACAGGGTCACACTGAAGCTTTCTTT. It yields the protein CASSLNGQGHTEAFF.